The clone carrying this T cell receptor (beta chain) came up a few times. What it recognizes is unknown. TCR beta CDR3 sequences were amplified from RNA transcripts. HTBI primers drove first-round RT-PCR of the TCR CDR3. TCRdb re-derived calls from the multiplex PCR reads in MiXCR, one entry per CDR3 protein. This table holds roughly 500,000 distinct CDR3 sequences, around 15% found once. This sample was included in a study of T cells in Graves' hyperthyroidism and ophthalmopathy. Germline-derived CDR1 and CDR2 are MNHEY and SMNVEV (reference sequence). Trimming removed 2 bases from V and 8 bases from J, with 13 bases in between. This CDR3 has 14 amino acids. Ophthalmopathy in the patients scored at least 3 on Clinical Activity Score and at least 4 on NOSPECS grade, lasting under 3 months. Regarding the study as a whole: A median approximately 6.8 months before onset, the model predicted ophthalmopathy.

The TCR sequence derives from a woman aged 30 to 39 with Graves' ophthalmopathy. Sequencing was done on a sample of blood. The chain has TRBV27 and TRBJ2-1; D is possibly TRBD1 (6 bases). CDR3 residues: CASSLPQQGHEQFF. CDR3 DNA: TGTGCCAGCAGTTTACCGCAACAGGGCCATGAGCAGTTCTTC.